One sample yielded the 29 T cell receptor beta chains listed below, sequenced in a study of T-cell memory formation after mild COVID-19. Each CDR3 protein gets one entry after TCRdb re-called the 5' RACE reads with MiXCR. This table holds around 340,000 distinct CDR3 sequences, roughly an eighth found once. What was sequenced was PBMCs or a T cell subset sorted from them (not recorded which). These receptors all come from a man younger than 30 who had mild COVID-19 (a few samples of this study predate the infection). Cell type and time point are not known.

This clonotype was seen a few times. The CDR3 DNA reads TGTGCCAGCAGGGGGGGTCCGGGACACTCAAACTATGGCTACACCTTC. This gives the protein CASRGGPGHSNYGYTF. The gene calls are TRBV28 and TRBJ1-2; tentatively, D is TRBD1 (6 bases). In germline, CDR1 is MDHEN, CDR2 SYDVKM. The CDR3 sequence is 16 residues long. Trimming removed 6 bases from V and 2 bases from J, with 19 bases in between.

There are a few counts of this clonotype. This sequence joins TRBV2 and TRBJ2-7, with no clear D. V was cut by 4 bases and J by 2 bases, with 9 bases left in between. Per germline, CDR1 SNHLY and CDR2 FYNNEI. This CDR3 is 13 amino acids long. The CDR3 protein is CASSAARTYEQYV. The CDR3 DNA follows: TGTGCCAGCAGTGCAGCCAGAACCTACGAGCAGTACGTC.

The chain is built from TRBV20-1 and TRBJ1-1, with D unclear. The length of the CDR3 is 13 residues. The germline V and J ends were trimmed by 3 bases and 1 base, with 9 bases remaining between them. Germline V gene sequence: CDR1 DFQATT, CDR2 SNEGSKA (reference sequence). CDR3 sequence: CSASGGWNTEAFF. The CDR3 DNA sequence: TGCAGTGCTAGTGGAGGGTGGAACACTGAAGCTTTCTTT.

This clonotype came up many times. The DNA for the CDR3 is TGCGCCAGCAGCTATCCGGGTCGCATGAACACTGAAGCTTTCTTT. It yields the protein CASSYPGRMNTEAFF. The chain links TRBV5-1 to TRBJ1-1; no reliable D call. The germline V gene encodes CDR1 SGHRS and CDR2 YFSETQ. The CDR3 length is 15 residues. V lost 3 bases to trimming and J lost 0 bases, with 12 bases between them. Based on the CDR3 plus reference TRBV5-1 and TRBJ1-1, the full variable domain is KAGVTQTPRYLIKTRGQQVTLSCSPISGHRSVSWYQQTPGQGLQFLFEYFSETQRNKGNFPGRFSGRQFSNSRSEMNVSTLELGDSALYLCASSYPGRMNTEAFFGQGTRLTVV.

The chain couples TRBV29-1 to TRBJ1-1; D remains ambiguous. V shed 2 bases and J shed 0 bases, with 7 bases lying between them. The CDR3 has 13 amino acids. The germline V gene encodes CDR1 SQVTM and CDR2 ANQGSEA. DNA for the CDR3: TGCAGCGTTGAACGGTACATGAACACTGAAGCTTTCTTT. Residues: CSVERYMNTEAFF.

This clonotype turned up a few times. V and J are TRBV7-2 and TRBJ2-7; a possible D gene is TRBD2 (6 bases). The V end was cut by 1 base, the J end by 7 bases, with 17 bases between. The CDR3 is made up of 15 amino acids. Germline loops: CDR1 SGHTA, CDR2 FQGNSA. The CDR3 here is CASSLVGQTGVEQYF. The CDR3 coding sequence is TGTGCCAGCAGCTTAGTTGGGCAGACGGGGGTGGAGCAGTACTTC.

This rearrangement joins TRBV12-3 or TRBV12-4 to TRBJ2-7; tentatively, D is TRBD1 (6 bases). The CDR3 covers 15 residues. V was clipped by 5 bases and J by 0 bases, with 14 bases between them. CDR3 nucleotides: TGTGCCAGCAGTCCGCTAAGGACAGCCTCCTACGAGCAGTACTTC. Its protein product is CASSPLRTASYEQYF.

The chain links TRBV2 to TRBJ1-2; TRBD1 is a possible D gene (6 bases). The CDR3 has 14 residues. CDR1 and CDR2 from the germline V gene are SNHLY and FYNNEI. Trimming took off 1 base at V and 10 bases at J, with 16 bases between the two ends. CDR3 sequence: CASSEEGPQGSYTF. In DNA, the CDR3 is TGTGCCAGCAGTGAAGAGGGACCCCAGGGGTCCTACACCTTC. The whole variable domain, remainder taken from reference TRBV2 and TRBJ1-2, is EPEVTQTPSHQVTQMGQEVILRCVPISNHLYFYWYRQILGQKVEFLVSFYNNEISEKSEIFDDQFSVERPDGSNFTLKIRSTKLEDSAMYFCASSEEGPQGSYTFGSGTRLTVV.

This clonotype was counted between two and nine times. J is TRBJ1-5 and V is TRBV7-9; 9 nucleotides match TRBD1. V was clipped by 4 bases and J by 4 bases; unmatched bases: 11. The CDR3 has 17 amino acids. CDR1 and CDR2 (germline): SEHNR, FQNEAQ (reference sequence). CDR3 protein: CASSSSLGQGLNQPQHF. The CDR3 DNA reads TGTGCCAGCAGCTCCTCTTTGGGACAGGGTTTGAATCAGCCCCAGCATTTT.

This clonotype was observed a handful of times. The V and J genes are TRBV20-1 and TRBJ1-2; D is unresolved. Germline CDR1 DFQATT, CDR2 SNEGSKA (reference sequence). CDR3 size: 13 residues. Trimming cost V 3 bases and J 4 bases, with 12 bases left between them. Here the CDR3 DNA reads TGCAGTGCTAGCTCGTCTCTGTCCTATGGCTACACCTTC. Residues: CSASSSLSYGYTF.

The CDR3 here is CASRWGGGTGELFF. For the CDR3, the DNA is TGTGCCAGCCGTTGGGGGGGAGGCACCGGGGAGCTGTTTTTT. The chain joins TRBV12-3 or TRBV12-4 to TRBJ2-2; TRBD2 aligns across 7 bases. Trimming removed 8 bases from V and 4 bases from J; junction bases left unmatched: 7. CDR3 length: 14 residues.

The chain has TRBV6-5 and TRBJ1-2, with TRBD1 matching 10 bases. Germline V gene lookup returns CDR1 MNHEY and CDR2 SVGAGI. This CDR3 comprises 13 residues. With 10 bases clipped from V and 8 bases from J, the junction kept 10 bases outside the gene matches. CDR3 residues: CAIGDRGPGGYTF. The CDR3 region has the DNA TGTGCCATCGGGGACAGGGGCCCCGGAGGCTACACCTTC.

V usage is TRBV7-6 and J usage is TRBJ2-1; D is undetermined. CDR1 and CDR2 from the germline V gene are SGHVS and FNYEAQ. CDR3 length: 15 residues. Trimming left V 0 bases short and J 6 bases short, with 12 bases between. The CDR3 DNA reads TGTGCCAGCAGCTTAGCGACCGGACCCCCCAATGAGCAGTTCTTC. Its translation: CASSLATGPPNEQFF.

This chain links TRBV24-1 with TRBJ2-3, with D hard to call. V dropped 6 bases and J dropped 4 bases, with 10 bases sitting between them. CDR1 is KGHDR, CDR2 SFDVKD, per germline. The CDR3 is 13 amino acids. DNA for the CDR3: TGTGCCACCAGTCCAGGAGTGCCAGATACGCAGTATTTT. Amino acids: CATSPGVPDTQYF.

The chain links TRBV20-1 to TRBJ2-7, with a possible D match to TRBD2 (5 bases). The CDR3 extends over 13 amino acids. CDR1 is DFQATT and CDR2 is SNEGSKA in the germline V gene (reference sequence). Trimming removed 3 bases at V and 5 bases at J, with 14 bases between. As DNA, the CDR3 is TGCAGTGCTAGGCGGGCGAGGGTCAACGAGCAGTACTTC. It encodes CSARRARVNEQYF.

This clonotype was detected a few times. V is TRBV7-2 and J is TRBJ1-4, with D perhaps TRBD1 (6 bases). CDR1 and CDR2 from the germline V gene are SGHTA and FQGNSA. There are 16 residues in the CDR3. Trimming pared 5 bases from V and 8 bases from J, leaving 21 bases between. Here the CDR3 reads CASSPMVRGAGEKLFF. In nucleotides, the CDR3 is TGTGCCAGCAGCCCAATGGTCCGGGGGGCAGGAGAAAAACTGTTTTTT.

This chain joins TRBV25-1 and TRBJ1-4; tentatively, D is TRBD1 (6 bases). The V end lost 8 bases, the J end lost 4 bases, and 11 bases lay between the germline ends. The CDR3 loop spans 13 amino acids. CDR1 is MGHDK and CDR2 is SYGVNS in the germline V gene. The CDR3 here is CASSRGYNEKLFF. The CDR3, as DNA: TGTGCCAGCTCCAGGGGATATAATGAAAAACTGTTTTTT.

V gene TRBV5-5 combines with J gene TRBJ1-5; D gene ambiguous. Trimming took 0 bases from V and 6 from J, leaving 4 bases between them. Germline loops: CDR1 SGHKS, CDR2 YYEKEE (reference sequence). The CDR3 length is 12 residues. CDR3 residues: CASSLDAQPQHF. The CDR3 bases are TGTGCCAGCAGCTTGGATGCTCAGCCCCAGCATTTT. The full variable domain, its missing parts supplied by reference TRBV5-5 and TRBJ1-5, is DAGVTQSPTHLIKTRGQQVTLRCSPISGHKSVSWYQQVLGQGPQFIFQYYEKEERGRGNFPDRFSARQFPNYSSELNVNALLLGDSALYLCASSLDAQPQHFGDGTRLSIL.

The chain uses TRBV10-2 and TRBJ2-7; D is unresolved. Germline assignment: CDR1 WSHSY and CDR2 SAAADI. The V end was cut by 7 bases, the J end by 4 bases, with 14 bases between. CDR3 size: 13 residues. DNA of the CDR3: TGCGCCAGCATGGCGGATACCGATTACGAGCAGTACTTC. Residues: CASMADTDYEQYF.

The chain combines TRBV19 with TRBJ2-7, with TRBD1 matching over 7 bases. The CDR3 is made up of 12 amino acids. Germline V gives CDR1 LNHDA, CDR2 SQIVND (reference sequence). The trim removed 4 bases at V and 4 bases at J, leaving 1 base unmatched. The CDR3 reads CASSTGQYEQYF. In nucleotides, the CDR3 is TGTGCCAGTAGTACGGGACAGTACGAGCAGTACTTC. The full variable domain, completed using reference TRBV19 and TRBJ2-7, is DGGITQSPKYLFRKEGQNVTLSCEQNLNHDAMYWYRQDPGQGLRLIYYSQIVNDFQKGDIAEGYSVSREKKESFPLTVTSAQKNPTAFYLCASSTGQYEQYFGPGTRLTVT.

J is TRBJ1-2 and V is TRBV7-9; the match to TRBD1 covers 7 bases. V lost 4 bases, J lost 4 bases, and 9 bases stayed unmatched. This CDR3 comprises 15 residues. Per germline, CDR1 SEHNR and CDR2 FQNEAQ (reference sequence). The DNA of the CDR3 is TGTGCCAGCAGCTCCGCCCCGGGACAGAGCTATGGCTACACCTTC. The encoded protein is CASSSAPGQSYGYTF.

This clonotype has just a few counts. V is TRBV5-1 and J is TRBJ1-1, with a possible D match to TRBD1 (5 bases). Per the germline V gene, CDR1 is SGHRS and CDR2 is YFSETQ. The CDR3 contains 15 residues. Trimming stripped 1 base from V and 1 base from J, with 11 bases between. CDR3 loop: CASSLSGTGNTEAFF. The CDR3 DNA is TGCGCCAGCAGCTTGAGTGGGACGGGGAACACTGAAGCTTTCTTT. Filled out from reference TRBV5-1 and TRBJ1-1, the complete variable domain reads KAGVTQTPRYLIKTRGQQVTLSCSPISGHRSVSWYQQTPGQGLQFLFEYFSETQRNKGNFPGRFSGRQFSNSRSEMNVSTLELGDSALYLCASSLSGTGNTEAFFGQGTRLTVV.

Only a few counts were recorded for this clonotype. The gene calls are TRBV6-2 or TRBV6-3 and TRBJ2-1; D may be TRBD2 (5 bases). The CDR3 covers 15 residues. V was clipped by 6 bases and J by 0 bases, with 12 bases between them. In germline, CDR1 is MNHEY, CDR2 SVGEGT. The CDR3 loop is CASRHLGGSYNEQFF. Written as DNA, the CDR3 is TGTGCCAGCAGACACCTAGGAGGCTCCTACAATGAGCAGTTCTTC.

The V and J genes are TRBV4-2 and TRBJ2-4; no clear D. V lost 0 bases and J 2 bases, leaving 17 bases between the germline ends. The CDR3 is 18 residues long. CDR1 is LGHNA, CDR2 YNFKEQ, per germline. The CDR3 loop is CASSQENPRRLTKNIQYF. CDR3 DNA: TGTGCCAGCAGCCAAGAAAATCCACGGCGACTCACCAAAAACATTCAGTACTTC.

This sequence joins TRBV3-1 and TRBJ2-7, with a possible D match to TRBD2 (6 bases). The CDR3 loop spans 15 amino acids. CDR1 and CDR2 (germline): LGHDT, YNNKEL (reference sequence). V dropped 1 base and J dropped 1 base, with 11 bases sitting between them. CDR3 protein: CASSQGLGESYEQYF. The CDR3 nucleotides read TGTGCCAGCAGCCAAGGACTAGGGGAGTCCTACGAGCAGTACTTC.

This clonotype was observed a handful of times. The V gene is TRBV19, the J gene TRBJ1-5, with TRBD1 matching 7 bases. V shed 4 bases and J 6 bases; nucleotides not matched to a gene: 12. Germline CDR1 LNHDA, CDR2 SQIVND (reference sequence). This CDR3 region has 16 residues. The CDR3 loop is CASSTTGSQGRQPQHF. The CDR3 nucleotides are TGTGCCAGTAGTACGACAGGGTCCCAGGGCCGTCAGCCCCAGCATTTT.

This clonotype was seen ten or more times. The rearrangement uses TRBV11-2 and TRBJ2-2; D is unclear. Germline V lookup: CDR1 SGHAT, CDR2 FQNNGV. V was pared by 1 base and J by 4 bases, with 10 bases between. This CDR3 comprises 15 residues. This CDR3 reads CASSLVAFGTGELFF. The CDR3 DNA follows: TGTGCCAGCAGCTTAGTCGCTTTTGGCACCGGGGAGCTGTTTTTT.

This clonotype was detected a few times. CDR3 in DNA: TGTGCCAGCAGTGAGGCCCCAGGGGACTACGAGCAGTACGTC. This translates into CASSEAPGDYEQYV. This chain connects TRBV6-1 to TRBJ2-7, with D possibly being TRBD1 (6 bases). V dropped 3 bases and J dropped 3 bases, with 12 bases sitting between them. CDR1 is MNHNS, CDR2 SASEGT, per germline. This CDR3 contains 14 residues.

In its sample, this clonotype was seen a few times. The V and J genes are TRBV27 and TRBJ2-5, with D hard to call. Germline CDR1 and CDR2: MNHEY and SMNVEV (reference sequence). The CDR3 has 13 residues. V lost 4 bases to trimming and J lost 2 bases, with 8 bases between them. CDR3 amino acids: CASSSRLQETQYF. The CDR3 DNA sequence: TGTGCCAGCAGTTCCCGCCTGCAAGAGACCCAGTACTTC.